This TCR beta chain emerged from a study of yellow fever vaccine responses in identical twins. MiXCR, applied by TCRdb to the RT-PCR reads, yields one record per CDR3 protein. The sample lists 2,000 to 2,500 distinct CDR3 sequences; approximately 31% were seen once. Study-level findings and limits: Twin vaccine T cell responses reportedly seemed partly convergent, partly personalized.

Germline CDR1 is MDHEN and CDR2 is SYDVKM. This CDR3 spans 14 amino acids. Trimming took 6 bases from V and 2 from J; bases not matched to a gene: 1. As concerns this clonotype: Its antigen is currently unknown.

The gene calls are TRBV28 and TRBJ1-5; 10 nucleotides line up with TRBD1. The material sequenced was T cells from blood (PBMCs), unsorted or a sorted subset (not recorded which), taken before or after yellow fever vaccination (not recorded which). This TCR derives from a woman aged 18-29 years who received the yellow fever vaccine. CDR3 sequence: CASRGTGGNQPQHF. Written as DNA, the CDR3 is TGTGCCAGCAGGGGGACAGGGGGCAATCAGCCCCAGCATTTT.